This record covers a single T cell receptor beta chain. Only in-frame clones appear in the TCRdb table, and some are missing; sequencing was by immunoSEQ multiplex PCR. Of fewer than 65,000 clones in the sample, roughly 91% were seen once. The sample is drawn from a study of T cell changes during pregnancy in multiple sclerosis. The CDR3 consists of 16 residues. Germline values: CDR1 MDHEN, CDR2 SYDVKM. Trimming cost V 2 bases and J 8 bases, with 19 bases left between them. This sequence was found in a female donor in good health, enrolled as a control in a pregnancy study. The material was peripheral blood, obtained in the third trimester of pregnancy. This chain connects TRBV28 to TRBJ2-1; D is perhaps TRBD2 (6 bases). CDR3 residues: CASSLVGNGGKDEQFF. CDR3 nucleotides: TGTGCCAGCAGTTTAGTGGGGAATGGCGGGAAGGATGAGCAGTTCTTC.